The sequence of this T cell receptor (beta chain) was determined in a study of vaccination and CD4 T cells after COVID-19. About the study: Participants got two doses of BNT162b2 or mRNA-1273 vaccine.

Remarks on this clonotype: Its specificity is not known.

The CDR3 covers 14 residues. Trimming cost V 6 bases and J 1 base, with 9 bases left between them. Per germline, CDR1 LNHDA and CDR2 SQIVND (reference sequence). The sample's treatment: approximately nine-day PBMC culture with coronavirus spike peptide pools or control peptides (ViraFEST assay). With the Oncomine TCR Beta short-read assay, DNA from cultured CD4+ T cells was sequenced. One entry per CDR3 protein results from TCRdb running MiXCR on the PCR reads. This sample has some 12,000 distinct CDR3 sequences, with around 50% found just once. Study-level points and caveats: In median terms, SARS-CoV-2-reactive clonotypes went from roughly 22 to 38, a nonsignificant rise.

The receptor comes from a human donor with COVID-19. Sequenced material: cultured CD4+ T cells from blood, taken after SARS-CoV-2 vaccination. The V gene is TRBV19, the J gene TRBJ2-2; maybe TRBD2 (6 bases). DNA for the CDR3: TGTGCCAGTAGGCGGGGTATGAACACCGGGGAGCTGTTTTTT. Translation: CASRRGMNTGELFF.